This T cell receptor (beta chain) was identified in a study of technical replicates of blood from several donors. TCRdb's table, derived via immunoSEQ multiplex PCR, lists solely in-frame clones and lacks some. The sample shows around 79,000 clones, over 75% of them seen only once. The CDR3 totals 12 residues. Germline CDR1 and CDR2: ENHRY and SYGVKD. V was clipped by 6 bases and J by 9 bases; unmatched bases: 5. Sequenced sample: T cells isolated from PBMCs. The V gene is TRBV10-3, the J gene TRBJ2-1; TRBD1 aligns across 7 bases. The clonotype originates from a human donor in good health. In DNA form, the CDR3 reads TGTGCCATCAGCGACAGGGTAATTGAGCAGTTCTTC. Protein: CAISDRVIEQFF.